A selection of T cell receptor beta chains follows, all from one sample in a study of blood T cell repertoires in COVID-19. Method: immunoSEQ multiplex PCR; TCRdb's copy keeps in-frame clones and lacks some. The sample carries roughly 190,000 clones, 70% to 90% recorded once. Sequenced input: PBMCs or T cells enriched from blood (not recorded which). Receptor source: a woman in her forties in a cohort exposed to, infected with or recovered from COVID-19 (not recorded which). CDR3s include the opening cysteine and the closing phenylalanine or tryptophan. Fields, in order: D gene, V gene, clone size, J gene, CDR3 protein, CDR3 DNA. D genes are given only for firm matches. Size is omitted from some rows. Given values are once, few, many or a class for expanded clones.

>-|TRBV13|-|TRBJ1-2
CASSLGGRDYGYTF
TGTGCCAGCAGCTTAGGCGGCAGGGACTATGGCTACACCTTC
>TRBD1|TRBV5-6|-|TRBJ1-5
CASSRRTGAITSNQPQHF
TGTGCCAGCAGCCGCAGGACAGGGGCTATTACTAGCAATCAGCCCCAGCATTTT
>-|TRBV24-1|-|TRBJ1-1
CATSDRNTEAFF
TGTGCCACCAGTGATCGGAACACTGAAGCTTTCTTT
>-|TRBV4-2|many|TRBJ2-7
CASSQDIAASYEQYF
TGTGCCAGCAGCCAAGATATAGCGGCCTCCTACGAGCAGTACTTC
>-|TRBV16|-|TRBJ1-1
CASSQSIGFEAFF
TGTGCCAGCAGCCAATCGATCGGGTTTGAAGCTTTCTTT
>TRBD1|TRBV4-2|-|TRBJ1-5
CASSSRGQSNQPQHF
TGTGCCAGCAGCTCCAGGGGACAGAGCAATCAGCCCCAGCATTTT
>TRBD2|TRBV5-6|-|TRBJ2-2
CASSPGLAGELFF
TGTGCCAGCAGCCCCGGACTAGCCGGGGAGCTGTTTTTT
>-|TRBV27|-|TRBJ1-1
CASSWSGNGNTEAFF
TGTGCCAGCAGTTGGAGCGGCAACGGAAACACTGAAGCTTTCTTT
>-|TRBV6-1|once|TRBJ1-2
CASSDTGSYGYTF
TGTGCCAGCAGTGATACGGGTAGTTATGGCTACACCTTC
>-|TRBV18|-|TRBJ1-1
CASSPAGSDTEAFF
TGTGCCAGCTCACCGGCAGGGTCAGACACTGAAGCTTTCTTT
>TRBD1|TRBV4-2|-|TRBJ2-3
CASSQRDRGRVDTQYF
TGTGCCAGCAGCCAAAGGGACAGGGGGCGCGTAGATACGCAGTATTTT
>-|TRBV15|-|TRBJ2-1
CATSRVGLAREQFF
TGTGCCACCAGCAGAGTAGGTCTAGCAAGGGAGCAGTTCTTC
>TRBD2|TRBV7-2|-|TRBJ2-7
CASSPGGGSGTREQYF
TGTGCCAGCAGCCCGGGGGGGGGTAGCGGGACAAGAGAGCAGTACTTC
>TRBD1|TRBV7-6|few|TRBJ2-7
CASSQRSGQGLSYEQYF
TGTGCCAGCAGCCAAAGGTCGGGACAGGGCCTCTCCTACGAGCAGTACTTC
>TRBD2|TRBV7-8|-|TRBJ2-7
CASSLTEGLAGALAYEQYF
TGTGCCAGCAGCTTAACAGAAGGACTAGCGGGGGCCCTTGCCTACGAGCAGTACTTC
>TRBD1|TRBV9|few|TRBJ1-6
CASSVEIDRGNSPLHF
TGTGCCAGCAGCGTAGAGATAGACAGGGGGAATTCACCCCTCCACTTT
>TRBD1|TRBV27|-|TRBJ1-2
CASSPGTGKIYGYTF
TGTGCCAGCAGTCCCGGGACAGGAAAAATCTATGGCTACACCTTC
>TRBD2|TRBV7-2|once|TRBJ2-3
CASSFSGGAGDTQYF
TGTGCCAGCAGCTTTAGCGGGGGGGCCGGAGATACGCAGTATTTT
>-|TRBV27|-|TRBJ2-1
CASRPGRSNEQFF
TGTGCCAGCAGGCCTGGGAGGTCCAATGAGCAGTTCTTC
>-|TRBV27|-|TRBJ1-2
CASSFGGNRAAYGYTF
TGTGCCAGCAGTTTTGGGGGGAATCGAGCGGCCTATGGCTACACCTTC
>TRBD2|TRBV5-4|few|TRBJ2-1
CGTAGGDNEQFF
TGTGGCACAGCGGGGGGGGATAATGAGCAGTTCTTC
>-|TRBV3-1/TRBV3-2|-|TRBJ1-2
CASSQERARDGYTF
TGTGCCAGCAGCCAAGAGAGGGCGCGGGATGGCTACACCTTC
>-|TRBV10-3|-|TRBJ1-2
CAISGGVRYTF
TGTGCCATCTCCGGAGGAGTTCGCTACACCTTC
>TRBD2|TRBV5-4|-|TRBJ2-3
CASSLAGGYVDTQYF
TGTGCCAGCAGCCTAGCGGGGGGTTACGTAGATACGCAGTATTTT
>TRBD2|TRBV9|-|TRBJ2-2
CASSTSRRGTSVPGELFF
TGTGCCAGCAGCACCTCACGCAGGGGGACTAGCGTCCCCGGGGAGCTGTTTTTT
>TRBD2|TRBV3-1/TRBV3-2|-|TRBJ2-7
CASSQVAGASYEQYF
TGTGCCAGCAGCCAAGTAGCGGGAGCTTCCTACGAGCAGTACTTC
>TRBD1|TRBV9|-|TRBJ1-5
CASSVGTGGNQPQHF
TGTGCCAGCAGCGTAGGGACAGGGGGCAATCAGCCCCAGCATTTT
>TRBD1|TRBV29-1|-|TRBJ2-7
CSVVGDRGSYEQYF
TGCAGCGTCGTAGGGGACAGGGGGTCCTACGAGCAGTACTTC
>TRBD1|TRBV12-3/TRBV12-4|-|TRBJ1-3
CASRDSGNTIYF
TGTGCCAGCCGGGACAGTGGAAACACCATATATTTT
>-|TRBV5-1|-|TRBJ2-5
CASSLTGARQETQYF
TGCGCCAGCAGCTTGACCGGAGCGCGCCAAGAGACCCAGTACTTC
>TRBD2|TRBV10-3|-|TRBJ2-7
CAISGGSGMTSYEQYF
TGTGCCATCAGTGGGGGAAGCGGGATGACCTCCTACGAGCAGTACTTC
>-|TRBV27|-|TRBJ1-6
CASSSPGAGNSPLHF
TGTGCCAGCAGTTCTCCTGGGGCGGGAAATTCACCCCTCCACTTT
>-|TRBV4-1|-|TRBJ1-1
CASSQDARNTEAFF
TGCGCCAGCAGCCAAGACGCCAGGAACACTGAAGCTTTCTTT
>-|TRBV7-9|-|TRBJ2-7
CASSSTRGGYVWEQYF
TGTGCCAGCAGCTCAACGAGGGGGGGATACGTGTGGGAGCAGTACTTC
>-|TRBV11-3|-|TRBJ1-1
CASSPTGNTEAFF
TGTGCCAGCAGCCCTACAGGGAACACTGAAGCTTTCTTT
>TRBD2|TRBV9|-|TRBJ2-1
CASSVDLAGGFNEQFF
TGTGCCAGCAGCGTAGATCTAGCGGGAGGTTTCAATGAGCAGTTCTTC
>-|TRBV2|-|TRBJ1-5
CASSEGGGGNQPQHF
TGTGCCAGCAGTGAAGGGGGGGGTGGCAATCAGCCCCAGCATTTT
>TRBD1|TRBV7-8|-|TRBJ2-7
CASSSGTGGYEQYF
TGTGCCAGCAGCTCCGGGACAGGGGGCTACGAGCAGTACTTC
>TRBD2|TRBV5-7|-|TRBJ2-1
CASSATSGVYNEQFF
TGTGCCAGCAGCGCTACTAGCGGGGTATATAATGAGCAGTTCTTC
>-|TRBV11-2|few|TRBJ1-2
CASSLDRTVTPPNYGYTF
TGTGCCAGCAGCTTAGATAGGACAGTCACCCCCCCGAACTATGGCTACACCTTC
>TRBD1|TRBV5-1|-|TRBJ2-7
CASRTGNEQYF
TGCGCCAGCAGGACAGGGAACGAGCAGTACTTC
>-|TRBV6-5|-|TRBJ1-6
CASKQGGNSPLHF
TGTGCCAGCAAACAGGGCGGAAATTCACCCCTCCACTTT
>-|TRBV3-1/TRBV3-2|-|TRBJ1-1
CASSQGGMGAFF
TGTGCCAGCAGCCAGGGGGGTATGGGGGCTTTCTTT
>-|TRBV6-5|-|TRBJ2-2
CASSAALTGELFF
TGTGCCAGCAGCGCTGCACTTACCGGGGAGCTGTTTTTT
>TRBD1|TRBV28|-|TRBJ1-5
CASSSDREDQPQHF
TGTGCCAGCAGTTCCGACAGGGAGGATCAGCCCCAGCATTTT
>-|TRBV30|once|TRBJ2-7
CAWSHGGYEQYF
TGTGCCTGGAGCCACGGGGGCTACGAGCAGTACTTC
>TRBD1|TRBV5-4|-|TRBJ1-1
CASSLGGQGAFF
TGTGCCAGCAGCTTGGGGGGACAGGGCGCTTTCTTT
>-|TRBV9|-|TRBJ2-5
CASSVEAGAETQYF
TGTGCCAGCAGCGTAGAAGCAGGGGCAGAGACCCAGTACTTC
>-|TRBV24-1|-|TRBJ2-1
CATSGSGATYNEQFF
TGTGCCACCAGTGGTTCAGGGGCCACCTACAATGAGCAGTTCTTC
>-|TRBV5-5|-|TRBJ1-3
CASSSSSGNTIYF
TGTGCCAGCAGCTCGTCCTCTGGAAACACCATATATTTT
>-|TRBV14|-|TRBJ1-1
CASSQAAFSRARSEAFF
TGTGCCAGCAGCCAAGCCGCCTTTAGCAGGGCGAGGTCTGAAGCTTTCTTT
>-|TRBV6-6|once|TRBJ1-1
CASTTGGRTEAFF
TGTGCCAGCACCACCGGGGGACGCACTGAAGCTTTCTTT
>TRBD2|TRBV6-5|-|TRBJ2-1
CASSYSRGRFGNEQFF
TGTGCCAGCAGTTACTCCCGCGGGAGGTTTGGAAATGAGCAGTTCTTC